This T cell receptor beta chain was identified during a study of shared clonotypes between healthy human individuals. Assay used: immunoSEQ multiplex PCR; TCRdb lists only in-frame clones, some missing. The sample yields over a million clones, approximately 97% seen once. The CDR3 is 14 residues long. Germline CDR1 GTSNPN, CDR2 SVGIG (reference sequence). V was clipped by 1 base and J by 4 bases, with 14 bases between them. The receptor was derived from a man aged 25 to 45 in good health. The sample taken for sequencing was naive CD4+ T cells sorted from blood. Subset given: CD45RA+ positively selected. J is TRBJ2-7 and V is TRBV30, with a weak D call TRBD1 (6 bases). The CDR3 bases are TGTGCCTGGAGTGGAAGGGGGAATCTGTACGAGCAGTACTTC. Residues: CAWSGRGNLYEQYF.